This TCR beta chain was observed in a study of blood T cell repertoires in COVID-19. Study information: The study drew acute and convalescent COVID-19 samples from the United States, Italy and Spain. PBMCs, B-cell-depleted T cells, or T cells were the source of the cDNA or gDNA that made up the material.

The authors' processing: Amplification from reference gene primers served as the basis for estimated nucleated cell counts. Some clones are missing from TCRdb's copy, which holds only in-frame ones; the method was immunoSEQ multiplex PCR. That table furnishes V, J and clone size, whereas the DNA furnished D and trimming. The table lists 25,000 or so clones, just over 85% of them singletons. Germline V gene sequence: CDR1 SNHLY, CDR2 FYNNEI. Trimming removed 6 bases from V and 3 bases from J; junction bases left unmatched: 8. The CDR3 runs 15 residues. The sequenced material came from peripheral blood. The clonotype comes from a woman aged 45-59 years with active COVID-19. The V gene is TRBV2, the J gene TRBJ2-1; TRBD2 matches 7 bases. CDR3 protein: CASSAAASGYNEQFF. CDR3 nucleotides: TGTGCCAGCAGCGCCGCGGCTAGCGGCTACAATGAGCAGTTCTTC.